These 19 T cell receptor beta chains originate from one sample sequenced in a study of blood T cells in healthy people across ages. It was with a sample-barcoded 5' primer and a J-beta primer mix that a second PCR of roughly 7 to 12 cycles was run. TCRdb fed the 5' RACE reads into MiXCR, producing one record per CDR3 protein. The sample has under 700,000 distinct CDR3 sequences, 24% seen once. These data were also reused for a study on T cells of mothers and their children.

Sequenced: blood. These receptors all come from a boy between 10 and 17 years old in good health.

This clonotype was picked up a small number of times. This chain links TRBV4-1 with TRBJ2-1; TRBD2 matches 12 bases. The germline CDR1 and CDR2 sequences are MGHRA and YSYEKL. V gave up 6 bases and J gave up 0 bases; unmatched junction bases: 6. The CDR3 length is 17 residues. The CDR3 coding sequence is TGCGCCAGCAGTATTTCTAGCGGGAGGGGCTCCTACAATGAGCAGTTCTTC. Its translation is CASSISSGRGSYNEQFF.

The rearrangement joins TRBV7-9 to TRBJ1-5; D uncertain. Trimming shortened V by 7 bases and J by 1 base, and 8 bases separated the two germline ends. The CDR3 contains 13 residues. From germline, CDR1 is SEHNR and CDR2 FQNEAQ (reference sequence). CDR3 loop: CASNSGSNQPQHF. Written as DNA, the CDR3 is TGTGCCAGCAATTCGGGAAGCAATCAGCCCCAGCATTTT.

Notes on this clonotype: The junction does not match germline at one end; this may be a read error. The J gene is TRBJ2-5, the V gene TRBV3-1; 12 positions match TRBD2. The J call is doubtful: the DNA matches TRBJ2-1 better. The CDR3 is 17 residues long. CDR1 and CDR2 (germline): LGHDT, YNNKEL (reference sequence). CDR3 sequence (DNA): TGTGCCAGCAGCCCAGGACTAGCGGGGTACTCCTACAATGGGCAGTTCTTC. It translates to CASSPGLAGYSYNGQFF.

This clonotype was seen a few times. This rearrangement joins TRBV3-1 to TRBJ2-2, with D perhaps matching TRBD2 (6 bases). Germline loops: CDR1 LGHDT, CDR2 YNNKEL (reference sequence). This CDR3 has 15 residues. The germline V and J ends were trimmed by 2 bases and 8 bases, with 15 bases remaining between them. CDR3 in DNA: TGTGCCAGCAGCCAAACAATCAGACTAGAGGGGGAGCTGTTTTTT. Its protein product is CASSQTIRLEGELFF.

The chain employs TRBV25-1 and TRBJ1-4; D possibly corresponds to TRBD1 (5 bases). V was pared by 3 bases and J by 7 bases, with 18 bases between. The CDR3 covers 16 residues. CDR1 is MGHDK and CDR2 is SYGVNS in the germline V gene. The CDR3 DNA follows: TGTGCCAGCAGTGATGGGGACGGGGCTGTCGGTGAAAAACTGTTTTTT. It translates to CASSDGDGAVGEKLFF.

The chain recombines TRBV7-9 with TRBJ2-5; the D is unclear. This CDR3 comprises 10 residues. Trimming left V 11 bases short and J 0 bases short, with 4 bases between. The germline V gene has CDR1 SEHNR and CDR2 FQNEAQ (reference sequence). CDR3 bases: TGTGCCCTGGACCAAGAGACCCAGTACTTC. It encodes CALDQETQYF. Looking up the rest from reference TRBV7-9 and TRBJ2-5 gives the full variable domain: DTGVSQNPRHKITKRGQNVTFRCDPISEHNRLYWYRQTLGQGPEFLTYFQNEAQLEKSRLLSDRFSAERPKGSFSTLEIQRTEQGDSAMYLCALDQETQYFGPGTRLLVL.

A word on this clonotype: Germline and junction disagree at one end, which may indicate a read error. The J gene is TRBJ2-6, the V gene TRBV13, with D unclear. This CDR3 contains 17 residues. Germline lookup yields CDR1 PRHDT and CDR2 FYEKMQ (reference sequence). The CDR3 DNA reads as TGTGCCAGCAGCTTAGTGTACAGCGTCTCTGAGGCCAACGTCCTGACTTTC. This gives the protein CASSLVYSVSEANVLTF.

The chain employs TRBV5-5 and TRBJ2-2; D may be TRBD2 (6 bases). CDR1 SGHKS and CDR2 YYEKEE come from the germline V gene (reference sequence). Trimming removed 0 bases at V and 6 bases at J, with 9 bases between. CDR3 size: 14 residues. The CDR3 nucleotides are TGTGCCAGCAGCTTGGAGGAGGGGCCCGGGGAGCTGTTTTTT. Amino acid sequence: CASSLEEGPGELFF.

Only a few counts were recorded for this clonotype. In DNA form, the CDR3 reads TGTGCCAGCAGCGAAGACTCGGCGGGGTCACCCCTCCACTTT. Translating gives CASSEDSAGSPLHF. The chain is built from TRBV25-1 and TRBJ1-6, with unresolved D. CDR3 length: 14 amino acids. Deletions cut 6 bases from V and 10 bases from J, with 16 bases between. Germline CDR1 and CDR2: MGHDK and SYGVNS.

This clonotype was recorded a few times. V gene TRBV7-9 combines with J gene TRBJ2-2; tentative D call: TRBD2 (6 bases). The germline V gene encodes CDR1 SEHNR and CDR2 FQNEAQ (reference sequence). V was clipped by 1 base and J by 6 bases, with 12 bases between them. This CDR3 region has 15 residues. In DNA, the CDR3 is TGTGCCAGCAGCTTAGGGCGGGAAGACGCCGGGGAGCTGTTTTTT. Amino acids: CASSLGREDAGELFF.

In nucleotides, the CDR3 is TGTGCCAGCAGCTTAAGGGACAGATGGAGGGAGACCCAGTACTTC. As protein: CASSLRDRWRETQYF. V usage is TRBV11-2 and J usage is TRBJ2-5, with TRBD1 matching over 7 bases. The germline CDR1 and CDR2 sequences are SGHAT and FQNNGV. This CDR3 spans 15 amino acids. V lost 2 bases and J lost 5; bases outside the gene matches: 8.

This clonotype was observed a few times. The V gene is TRBV7-6, the J gene TRBJ2-1; 7 bases fit TRBD1. TRBJ2-7 matches the DNA end more closely, so the J call is doubtful. The CDR3 totals 15 residues. The germline V gene encodes CDR1 SGHVS and CDR2 FNYEAQ. CDR3 DNA sequence: TGTGCCAGCAGCCCCGACGACAGGGACTCCTACGAGCAGTACTTC. It encodes CASSPDDRDSYEQYF.

This clonotype appeared many times. The rearrangement links TRBV28 to TRBJ2-5, with unresolved D. This CDR3 is built from 12 residues. V was trimmed by 1 base and J by 5 bases, leaving 5 bases between them. Germline-derived CDR1 and CDR2 are MDHEN and SYDVKM. CDR3 DNA sequence: TGTGCCAGCAGTTTATCCCTGGAGACCCAGTACTTC. Protein product: CASSLSLETQYF. Using reference TRBV28 and TRBJ2-5 for the parts outside the CDR3, the full variable domain is DVKVTQSSRYLVKRTGEKVFLECVQDMDHENMFWYRQDPGLGLRLIYFSYDVKMKEKGDIPEGYSVSREKKERFSLILESASTNQTSMYLCASSLSLETQYFGPGTRLLVL.

The chain carries TRBV12-3 or TRBV12-4 and TRBJ2-7, with D unresolved. With 2 bases removed from V and 0 bases from J, the gap between germline ends came to 8 bases. This CDR3 is built from 14 residues. DNA of the CDR3: TGTGCCAGCAGTTTAAGGGAATACTCCTACGAGCAGTACTTC. Translating it yields CASSLREYSYEQYF.

This chain joins TRBV25-1 and TRBJ2-7, with D possibly being TRBD2 (6 bases). Germline assignment: CDR1 MGHDK and CDR2 SYGVNS. This CDR3 is built from 15 residues. V was trimmed by 5 bases and J by 1 base, leaving 15 bases between them. The CDR3 DNA sequence: TGTGCCAGCAGTATCGGAGTTCTAGCGTCCTACGAGCAGTACTTC. Residues: CASSIGVLASYEQYF.

As regards this clonotype: At one end, the junction sequence differs from germline, possibly due to a read error. The J gene is TRBJ2-1, the V gene TRBV25-1; 10 nucleotides align to TRBD1. This CDR3 region has 15 residues. Germline values: CDR1 MGHDK, CDR2 SYGVNS. The chain's CDR3 is CAISDRQGAPDEQFF. CDR3 bases: TGTGCCATCAGTGACCGACAGGGGGCGCCAGATGAGCAGTTCTTC.

The gene calls are TRBV29-1 and TRBJ1-2; unclear D gene. The V gene lost 2 bases and the J gene lost 3 bases, with 7 bases spanning the gap. The CDR3 loop spans 12 amino acids. Germline assignment: CDR1 SQVTM and CDR2 ANQGSEA. CDR3 amino acids: CSVERRDYGYTF. The CDR3 DNA reads as TGCAGCGTTGAACGACGGGACTATGGCTACACCTTC.

This clonotype has only a few counts. The chain links TRBV5-6 to TRBJ2-5; 9 bases agree with TRBD1. The J call may be mistaken, given a closer DNA end match to TRBJ2-7. Per the germline V gene, CDR1 is SGHDT and CDR2 is YYEEEE. CDR3 length: 16 residues. The CDR3 DNA reads as TGTGCCAGCAGCCCTGACGGAACCGGGACAGGGTCCGAGCAGTACTTC. It translates to CASSPDGTGTGSEQYF.

The chain has TRBV6-4 and TRBJ2-2; possibly TRBD1 or TRBD2 for D (5 bases each). Trimming took 0 bases from V and 7 from J, leaving 9 bases between them. The V gene's germline CDR1 is MRHNA and CDR2 SNTAGT. The CDR3 has 14 amino acids. Written as DNA, the CDR3 is TGTGCCAGCAGTGACTCAGGGACCAACGGGGAGCTGTTTTTT. Translating gives CASSDSGTNGELFF.